These 3 T cell receptor beta chains came from one sample sequenced in a study of shared T cell receptors in the human thymus (TCRdb year 2021). Libraries were constructed by the immunoSEQ multiplex PCR assay. The immuneACCESS repertoire file appears here via TCRdb, limited to in-frame rearrangements. These files lack a portion of the clones; in checked studies, under half of the deficit traces to unresolved V genes, and the cause of the others is not known. The sample table records 720,000 or so clones; 80% to 90% of these occur just once. Of the sample, roughly 0.01% is held by the ten largest clones. These data also formed part of another study, on human thymus T cells.

Material: thymocytes. The receptors were sampled from a girl less than two years old with a congenital heart defect. Donor details come from another sample of the same person, matched by shared clones.

The chain recombines TRBV5-3 with TRBJ2-3; D call uncertain. TRBV5-3 is labeled an ORF, and its function is uncertain. The ends were cut back, 2 bases at V and 8 bases at J, with 9 bases in the middle. This CDR3 has 12 residues. CDR3 loop: CARSFLPGTQYF. The CDR3 bases are TGTGCCAGAAGCTTTCTCCCGGGTACGCAGTATTTT.

This clone was counted a single time. This sequence joins TRBV5-1 and TRBJ1-2; possible D gene TRBD1, 6 bases. This CDR3 has 15 residues. Per germline, CDR1 SGHRS and CDR2 YFSETQ. Trimming removed 4 bases at V and 5 bases at J, with 18 bases between. CDR3 DNA sequence: TGCGCCAGCAGCACTAGGCCAGGGGAATGGTATGGCTACACCTTC. It codes for CASSTRPGEWYGYTF.

Only one count was recorded for this clone. This chain links TRBV7-9 with TRBJ1-2; D is unresolved. The germline gives CDR1 SEHNR, CDR2 FQNEAQ (reference sequence). V was trimmed by 1 base and J by 6 bases, leaving 9 bases between them. The CDR3 contains 13 residues. The CDR3 DNA follows: TGTGCCAGCAGCTTAGGACTGTTCCATGGCTACACCTTC. Protein: CASSLGLFHGYTF.